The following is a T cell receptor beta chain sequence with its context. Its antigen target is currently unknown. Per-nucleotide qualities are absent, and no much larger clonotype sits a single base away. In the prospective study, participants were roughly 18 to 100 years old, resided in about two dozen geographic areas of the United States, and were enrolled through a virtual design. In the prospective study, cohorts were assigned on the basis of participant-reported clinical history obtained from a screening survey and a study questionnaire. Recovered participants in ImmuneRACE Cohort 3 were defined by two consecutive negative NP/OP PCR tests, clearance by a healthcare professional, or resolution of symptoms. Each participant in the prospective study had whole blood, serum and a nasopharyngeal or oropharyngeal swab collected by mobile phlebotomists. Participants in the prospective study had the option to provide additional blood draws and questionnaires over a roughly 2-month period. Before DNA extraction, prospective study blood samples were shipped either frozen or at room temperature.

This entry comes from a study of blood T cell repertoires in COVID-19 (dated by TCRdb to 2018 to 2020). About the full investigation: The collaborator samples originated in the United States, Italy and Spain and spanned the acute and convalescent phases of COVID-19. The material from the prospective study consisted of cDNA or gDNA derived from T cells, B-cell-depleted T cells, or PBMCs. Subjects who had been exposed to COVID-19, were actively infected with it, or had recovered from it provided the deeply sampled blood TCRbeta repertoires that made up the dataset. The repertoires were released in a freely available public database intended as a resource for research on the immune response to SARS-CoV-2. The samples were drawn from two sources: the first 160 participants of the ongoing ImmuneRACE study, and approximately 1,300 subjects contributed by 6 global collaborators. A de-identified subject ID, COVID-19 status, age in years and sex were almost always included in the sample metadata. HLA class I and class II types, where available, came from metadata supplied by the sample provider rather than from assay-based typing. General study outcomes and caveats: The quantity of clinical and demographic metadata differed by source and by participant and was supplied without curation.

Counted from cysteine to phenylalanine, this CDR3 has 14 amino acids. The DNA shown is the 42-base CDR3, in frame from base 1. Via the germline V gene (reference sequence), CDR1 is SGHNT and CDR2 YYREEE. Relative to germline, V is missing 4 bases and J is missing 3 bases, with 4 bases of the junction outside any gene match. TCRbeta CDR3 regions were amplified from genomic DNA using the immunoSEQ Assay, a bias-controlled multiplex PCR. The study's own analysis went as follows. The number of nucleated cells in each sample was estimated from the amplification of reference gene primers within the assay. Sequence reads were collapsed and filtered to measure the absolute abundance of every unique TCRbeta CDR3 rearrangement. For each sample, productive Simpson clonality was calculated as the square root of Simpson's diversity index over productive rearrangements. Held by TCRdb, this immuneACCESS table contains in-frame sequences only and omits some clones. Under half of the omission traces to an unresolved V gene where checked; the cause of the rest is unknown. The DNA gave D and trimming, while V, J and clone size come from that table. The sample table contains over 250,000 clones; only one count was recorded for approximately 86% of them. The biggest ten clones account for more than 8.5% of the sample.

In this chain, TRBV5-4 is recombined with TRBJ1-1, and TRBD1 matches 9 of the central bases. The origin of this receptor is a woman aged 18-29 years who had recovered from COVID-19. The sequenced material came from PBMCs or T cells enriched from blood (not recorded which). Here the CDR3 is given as CASSPWTGDTEAFF. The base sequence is TGTGCCAGCAGCCCTTGGACAGGGGACACTGAAGCTTTCTTT.